Listed below are T cell receptor beta chains from one sample, sequenced in a study of blood T cell repertoires in COVID-19. This table comes from immunoSEQ multiplex PCR, and its TCRdb copy is limited to in-frame clones, with some not included. The sample has around 200,000 clones; less than 90% are singletons. Material for sequencing was peripheral blood. These receptors were obtained from a woman in her fifties or sixties with COVID-19, enrolled during active disease. Both conserved end residues are trimmed from each CDR3.

J gene: TRBJ2-5
V gene: TRBV5-1
CDR3 protein: ASSFSGQGQETQY

J gene: TRBJ1-2
V gene: TRBV29-1
CDR3 protein: SGGQGANYGYT

J gene: TRBJ2-7
V gene: TRBV4-2
CDR3 protein: ASSPGTSGSVSYEQY

J gene: TRBJ2-7
V gene: TRBV29-1
CDR3 protein: SVDRALLYEQY

J gene: TRBJ1-4
V gene: TRBV6-5
CDR3 protein: ASSYALTGTNEKLF

J gene: TRBJ2-7
V gene: TRBV27
CDR3 protein: ASSLSVSPYEQY

J gene: TRBJ1-5
V gene: TRBV19
CDR3 protein: ASSIEGTRTLQPQH

J gene: TRBJ2-7
V gene: TRBV7-2
CDR3 protein: ASSSLLAEGEQY

J gene: TRBJ2-7
V gene: TRBV4-3
CDR3 protein: ASSQDRNSYEQY

J gene: TRBJ2-5
V gene: TRBV5-1
CDR3 protein: ASSFTGWETQY

J gene: TRBJ1-1
V gene: TRBV20-1
CDR3 protein: SASSGTNTEAF

J gene: TRBJ1-1
V gene: TRBV6-5
CDR3 protein: ASYFPGTPGTEAF

J gene: TRBJ2-7
V gene: TRBV6-2/TRBV6-3
CDR3 protein: ASSYDETGAYEQY

J gene: TRBJ2-1
V gene: TRBV5-5
CDR3 protein: ASSAVGLAGNEQF

J gene: TRBJ1-5
V gene: TRBV6-4
CDR3 protein: ASSETGGEPQH

J gene: TRBJ2-7
V gene: TRBV4-3
CDR3 protein: ASSQAGRGYEQY

J gene: TRBJ2-7
V gene: TRBV3-1/TRBV3-2
CDR3 protein: ASSHRDTISYEQY

J gene: TRBJ2-1
V gene: TRBV7-3
CDR3 protein: ASSWSGRATYNEQF

J gene: TRBJ2-7
V gene: TRBV27
CDR3 protein: ASSLSGSYEQY

J gene: TRBJ2-7
V gene: TRBV5-6
CDR3 protein: ASSQDTFYEQY

J gene: TRBJ2-5
V gene: TRBV27
CDR3 protein: ASSLRVQETQY

J gene: TRBJ1-1
V gene: TRBV7-2
CDR3 protein: ASSLAQGAGTEAF

J gene: TRBJ2-7
V gene: TRBV6-5
CDR3 protein: ASRKGLAEYEQY

J gene: TRBJ2-7
V gene: TRBV6-5
CDR3 protein: ASSYSTGYEQY

J gene: TRBJ2-7
V gene: TRBV27
CDR3 protein: ASRPKPRTGEQY

J gene: TRBJ2-7
V gene: TRBV6-6
CDR3 protein: ASSYATSYEQY

J gene: TRBJ1-3
V gene: TRBV7-3
CDR3 protein: ASSPFARGPSGNTIY

J gene: TRBJ2-1
V gene: TRBV28
CDR3 protein: ASRSLPGTSGKGAYNEQF

J gene: TRBJ1-1
V gene: TRBV13
CDR3 protein: ASSERQGHTEAF

J gene: TRBJ2-7
V gene: TRBV3-1/TRBV3-2
CDR3 protein: ASSQEGRQAVRYEQY

J gene: TRBJ2-5
V gene: TRBV4-2
CDR3 protein: ASSQVGVAGSETQY

J gene: TRBJ2-1
V gene: TRBV19
CDR3 protein: ASSIGQGRWHEQF

J gene: TRBJ1-5
V gene: TRBV7-8
CDR3 protein: ASSLVARNQPQH

J gene: TRBJ1-1
V gene: TRBV6-5
CDR3 protein: ASGSGGLNTEAF

J gene: TRBJ1-5
V gene: TRBV29-1
CDR3 protein: SGTTGEAQH

J gene: TRBJ2-1
V gene: TRBV6-2/TRBV6-3
CDR3 protein: ASSPRRPDLIEQF

J gene: TRBJ2-1
V gene: TRBV12-5
CDR3 protein: ASGPGTGSSYNEQF

J gene: TRBJ1-3
V gene: TRBV6-6
CDR3 protein: ASSYSEGRGNTVY

J gene: TRBJ2-7
V gene: TRBV6-6
CDR3 protein: ASSGDRGGYEQY

J gene: TRBJ2-3
V gene: TRBV12-3/TRBV12-4
CDR3 protein: ASRRQGTDTQY

J gene: TRBJ2-2
V gene: TRBV7-7
CDR3 protein: ASSFAPLLSLSIWELF

J gene: TRBJ2-7
V gene: TRBV19
CDR3 protein: ASSTRGLTYEQY

J gene: TRBJ1-3
V gene: TRBV11-2
CDR3 protein: ASSARPQGVNSGNTIY

J gene: TRBJ1-1
V gene: TRBV5-1
CDR3 protein: ASSLGDRLNTEAF

J gene: TRBJ2-7
V gene: TRBV11-2
CDR3 protein: ASSLDSGRLYEQY

J gene: TRBJ1-4
V gene: TRBV5-1
CDR3 protein: ASSLTGNNEKLF

J gene: TRBJ2-7
V gene: TRBV9
CDR3 protein: ASRVPGVRYEQY